The entry below describes one T cell receptor (beta chain). Its specificity is unknown. V was pared by 1 base and J by 4 bases, with 8 bases between. Germline-derived CDR1 and CDR2 are LNHDA and SQIVND (reference sequence). The CDR3 contains 15 residues. TCRB transcripts that were expressed got sequenced, as all of the isolated RNA had been reverse transcribed. Here immunoSEQ multiplex PCR was the method, and the copy in TCRdb shows in-frame clones only, minus some. The repertoire holds around 290,000 clones, roughly 8% seen once, with about 0.93% in the top ten. The data derive from a study of beta chain features in type 1 diabetes. Study-level information: Comparable age, gender and cell yields were observed in patients relative to healthy donors. Study-wide points: Any PCR bias toward short templates would affect both groups alike. Diminished insertions and augmented deletions at VDJ junctions characterized type 1 diabetes patients.

Source material: central memory CD4+ T cells from blood. The genes are TRBV19 and TRBJ1-6; D call uncertain. The TCR sequence derives from a young woman in good health. The CDR3 sequence is CASSIAVGYNSPLHF. CDR3 nucleotide sequence: TGTGCCAGTAGTATAGCGGTCGGTTATAATTCACCCCTCCACTTT. The whole variable domain, filled in from reference TRBV19 and TRBJ1-6, reads DGGITQSPKYLFRKEGQNVTLSCEQNLNHDAMYWYRQDPGQGLRLIYYSQIVNDFQKGDIAEGYSVSREKKESFPLTVTSAQKNPTAFYLCASSIAVGYNSPLHFGNGTRLTVT.